The present T cell receptor (beta chain) was sequenced within a study of Graves' ophthalmopathy and Graves' hyperthyroidism. The CDR3 runs 16 residues. Germline V CDR1 and CDR2: SGHAT, FQNNGV. V was shortened by 4 bases and J by 6 bases, with 21 bases between the two germline ends. Disease in donors with ophthalmopathy had moderate-to-severe activity, CAS ≥3, NOSPECS ≥4 and under 3 months' duration. Establishment of the diagnosis relied upon clinical symptoms, serum thyroxine, TRAb, thyroid ultrasound and orbital computed tomography. At least ten counts were recorded for this clonotype. RNA transcripts yielded amplified TCR beta CDR3 regions. First-round RT-PCR employed HTBI primers, with a second-round multiplex PCR after it. TCRdb independently ran MiXCR on the multiplex PCR reads; one entry per CDR3 protein. This table has under 350,000 distinct CDR3 sequences, 17% appearing once.

The V and J genes are TRBV11-2 and TRBJ1-2; tentatively, D is TRBD1 (6 bases). Sequenced material: peripheral blood. The TCR originated in an adult man with Graves' ophthalmopathy. CDR3 region: CASSSQTTDRRNGYTF. The CDR3 DNA follows: TGTGCCAGCAGCTCCCAAACAACAGACAGGCGGAATGGCTACACCTTC.